Here is one TCR beta chain with its context. This record comes from a study of blood T cell repertoires in COVID-19. Original handling: Researchers report that nucleated cell counts were estimated from reference gene primer amplification. The data were produced by immunoSEQ multiplex PCR, yet TCRdb's version contains in-frame clones alone and is incomplete. The DNA was the basis for D and trimming; V, J and clone size are from that table. This table has some 130,000 clones, about 72% appearing once. The source material was peripheral blood. This clonotype originated in a woman between 70 and 85 years old with acute or convalescent COVID-19.

The CDR3, as DNA: TGTGCCTGGAGTGTACGAAGGCTAGCGGGATCCCGGGAGACCCAGTACTTC. Encoded protein: CAWSVRRLAGSRETQYF. The gene calls are TRBV30 and TRBJ2-5; 9 bases are shared with TRBD2. The CDR3 runs 17 residues. The V gene's germline CDR1 is GTSNPN and CDR2 SVGIG (reference sequence). The V segment lost 0 bases and the J segment 5 bases; nucleotides outside the gene matches: 13. Drawing the rest from reference TRBV30 and TRBJ2-5, the complete variable domain is SQTIHQWPATLVQPVGSPLSLECTVEGTSNPNLYWYRQAAGRGLQLLFYSVGIGQISSEVPQNLSASRPQDRQFILSSKKLLLSDSGFYLCAWSVRRLAGSRETQYFGPGTRLLVL.